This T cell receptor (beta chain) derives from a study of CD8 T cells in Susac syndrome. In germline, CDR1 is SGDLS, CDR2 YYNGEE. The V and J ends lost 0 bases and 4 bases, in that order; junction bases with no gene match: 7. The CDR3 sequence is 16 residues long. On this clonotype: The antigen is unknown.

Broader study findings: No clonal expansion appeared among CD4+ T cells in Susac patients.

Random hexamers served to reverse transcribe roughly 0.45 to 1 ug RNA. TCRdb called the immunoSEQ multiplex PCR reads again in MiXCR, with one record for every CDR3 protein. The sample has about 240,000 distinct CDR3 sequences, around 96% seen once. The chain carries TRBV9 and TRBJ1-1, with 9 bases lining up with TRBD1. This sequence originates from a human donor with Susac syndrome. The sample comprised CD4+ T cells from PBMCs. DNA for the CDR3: TGTGCCAGCAGCGTAGCGGACAGGGGCCACCGCACTGAAGCTTTCTTT. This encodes CASSVADRGHRTEAFF.